This TCR beta chain was captured by sequencing in a study of metastatic and nonmetastatic thyroid tumors. The authors' processing: A papillary thyroid cancer distant-metastasis classifier was built from CDR3 differences across clinicopathological groups. TCRdb recomputed clones from the PCR reads via MiXCR. For this entry, the V and J calls and clone size follow TCRdb and not the study's own pipeline. This table holds 5,200 or so clones, under 30% found once. Thyroid surgery was preceded by no treatment in any patient. Study-wide points: The reported finding was significantly higher TCR beta diversity in malignant thyroid tumors relative to benign nodules, in blood and tumor.

CDR1 and CDR2 from the germline V gene are WNHNN and SYGVQD (reference sequence). Trimming removed 10 bases at V and 6 bases at J, with 16 bases between. The CDR3 is 13 residues long. This clone is labeled as medium-sized. Its antigen remains unidentified. This clonotype originated in a female donor with papillary thyroid cancer or a benign thyroid nodule (not recorded which). Some clones in this sample may be carry-over from other donors' samples. The sequenced sample was adjacent normal tissue. This chain uses TRBV10-1 with TRBJ2-1; D call uncertain. The CDR3 region is CATPAAGFNEQFF. Written as DNA, the CDR3 is TGCGCCACTCCCGCCGCCGGATTCAATGAGCAGTTCTTC.